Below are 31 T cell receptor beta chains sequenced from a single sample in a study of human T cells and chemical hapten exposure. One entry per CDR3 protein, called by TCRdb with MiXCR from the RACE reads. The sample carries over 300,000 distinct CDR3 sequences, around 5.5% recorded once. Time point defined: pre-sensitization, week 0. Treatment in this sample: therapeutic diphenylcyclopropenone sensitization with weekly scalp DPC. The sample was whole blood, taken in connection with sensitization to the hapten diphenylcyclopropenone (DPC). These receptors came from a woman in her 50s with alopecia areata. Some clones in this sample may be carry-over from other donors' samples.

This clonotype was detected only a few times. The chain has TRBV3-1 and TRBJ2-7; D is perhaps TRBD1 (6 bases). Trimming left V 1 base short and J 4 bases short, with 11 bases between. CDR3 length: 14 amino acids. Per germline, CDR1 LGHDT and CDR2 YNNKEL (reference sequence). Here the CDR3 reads CASSQVGDIYEQYF. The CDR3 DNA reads TGTGCCAGCAGCCAAGTTGGGGACATTTACGAGCAGTACTTC.

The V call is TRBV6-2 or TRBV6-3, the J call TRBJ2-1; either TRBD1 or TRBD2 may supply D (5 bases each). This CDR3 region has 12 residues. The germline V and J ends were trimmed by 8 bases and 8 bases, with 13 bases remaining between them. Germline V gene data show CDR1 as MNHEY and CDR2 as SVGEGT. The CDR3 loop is CASLGPVDEQFF. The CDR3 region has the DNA TGTGCCAGCCTGGGACCGGTCGATGAGCAGTTCTTC.

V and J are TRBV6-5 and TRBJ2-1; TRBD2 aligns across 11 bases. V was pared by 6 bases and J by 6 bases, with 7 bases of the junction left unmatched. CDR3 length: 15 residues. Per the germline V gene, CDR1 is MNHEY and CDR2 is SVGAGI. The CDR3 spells CASSRGLAGLNEQFF. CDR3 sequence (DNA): TGTGCCAGCAGCCGAGGACTAGCGGGCCTCAATGAGCAGTTCTTC.

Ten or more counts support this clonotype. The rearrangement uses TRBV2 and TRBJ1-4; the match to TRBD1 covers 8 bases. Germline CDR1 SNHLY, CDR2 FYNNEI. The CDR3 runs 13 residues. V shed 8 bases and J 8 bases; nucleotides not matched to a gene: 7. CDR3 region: CASRGQGGEKLFF. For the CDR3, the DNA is TGTGCCAGCCGCGGACAGGGAGGAGAAAAACTGTTTTTT.

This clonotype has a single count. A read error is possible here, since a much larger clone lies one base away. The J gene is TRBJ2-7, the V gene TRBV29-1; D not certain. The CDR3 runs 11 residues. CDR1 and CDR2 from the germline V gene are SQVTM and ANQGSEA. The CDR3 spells CSDETSYEQYF. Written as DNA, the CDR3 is TGCAGCGATGAAACGTCCTACGAGCAGTACTTC.

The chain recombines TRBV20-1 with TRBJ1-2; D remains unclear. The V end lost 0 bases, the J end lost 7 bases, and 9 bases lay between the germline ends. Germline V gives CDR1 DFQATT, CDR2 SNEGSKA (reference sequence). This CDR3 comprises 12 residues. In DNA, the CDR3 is TGCAGTGCTAGAGACGCAGGAACTGGCTACACCTTC. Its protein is CSARDAGTGYTF.

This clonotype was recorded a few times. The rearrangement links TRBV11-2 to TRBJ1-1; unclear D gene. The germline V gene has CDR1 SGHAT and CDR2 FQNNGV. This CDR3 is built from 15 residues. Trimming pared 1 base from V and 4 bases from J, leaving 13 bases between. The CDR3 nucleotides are TGTGCCAGCAGCTTAGGTCCGGGTTTTGGCACTGAAGCTTTCTTT. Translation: CASSLGPGFGTEAFF. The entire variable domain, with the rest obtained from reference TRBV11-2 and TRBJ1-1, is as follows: EAGVAQSPRYKIIEKRQSVAFWCNPISGHATLYWYQQILGQGPKLLIQFQNNGVVDDSQLPKDRFSAERLKGVDSTLKIQPAKLEDSAVYLCASSLGPGFGTEAFFGQGTRLTVV.

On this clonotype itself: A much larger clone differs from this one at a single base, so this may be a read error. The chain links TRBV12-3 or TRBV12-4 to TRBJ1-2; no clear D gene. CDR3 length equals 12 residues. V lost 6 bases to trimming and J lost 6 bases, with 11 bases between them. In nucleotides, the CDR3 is TGTGCCAGCAGCACTGAGGCACATGGCTACACCTTC. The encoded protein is CASSTEAHGYTF.

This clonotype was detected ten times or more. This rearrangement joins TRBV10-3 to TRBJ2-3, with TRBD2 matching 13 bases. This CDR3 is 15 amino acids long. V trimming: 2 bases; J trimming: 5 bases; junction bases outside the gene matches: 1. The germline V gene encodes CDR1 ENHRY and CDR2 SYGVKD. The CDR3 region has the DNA TGTGCCATCAGTGAGGGACTAGCGGGAGAAGATACGCAGTATTTT. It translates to CAISEGLAGEDTQYF.

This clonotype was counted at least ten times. CDR3 region: CASGTLGEGYQPQHF. CDR3 sequence (DNA): TGCGCCAGCGGGACCTTGGGGGAGGGCTATCAGCCCCAGCATTTT. The chain combines TRBV10-2 with TRBJ1-5; tentatively, D is TRBD1 (5 bases). The CDR3 length is 15 residues. V was pared by 8 bases and J by 5 bases, with 19 bases between. In germline, CDR1 is WSHSY, CDR2 SAAADI.

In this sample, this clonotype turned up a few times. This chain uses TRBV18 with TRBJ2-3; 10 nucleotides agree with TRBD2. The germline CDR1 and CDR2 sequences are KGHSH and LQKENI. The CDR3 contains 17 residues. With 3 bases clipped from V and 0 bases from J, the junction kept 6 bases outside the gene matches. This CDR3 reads CASSPYRTSGSTDTQYF. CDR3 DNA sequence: TGTGCCAGCTCACCTTACCGGACTAGCGGTAGCACAGATACGCAGTATTTT.

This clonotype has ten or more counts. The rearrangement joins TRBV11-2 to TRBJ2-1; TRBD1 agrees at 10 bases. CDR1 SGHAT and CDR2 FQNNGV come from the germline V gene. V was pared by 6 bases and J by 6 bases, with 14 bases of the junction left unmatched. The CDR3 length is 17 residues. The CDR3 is CASRELRDRGRGNEQFF. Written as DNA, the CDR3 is TGTGCCAGCAGAGAACTCCGGGACAGGGGTCGAGGCAATGAGCAGTTCTTC.

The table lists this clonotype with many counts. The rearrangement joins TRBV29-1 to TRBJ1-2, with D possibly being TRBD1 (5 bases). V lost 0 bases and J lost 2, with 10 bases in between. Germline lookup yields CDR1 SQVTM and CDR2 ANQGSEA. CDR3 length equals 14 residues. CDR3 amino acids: CSVEDLEGNYGYTF. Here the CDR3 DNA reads TGCAGCGTTGAAGATCTTGAGGGGAACTATGGCTACACCTTC.

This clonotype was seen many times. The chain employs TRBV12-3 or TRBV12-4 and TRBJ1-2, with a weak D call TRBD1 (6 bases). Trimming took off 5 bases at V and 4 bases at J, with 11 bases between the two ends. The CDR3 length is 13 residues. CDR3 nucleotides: TGTGCCAGCAGTGCACAGGGTTTCTATGGCTACACCTTC. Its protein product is CASSAQGFYGYTF.

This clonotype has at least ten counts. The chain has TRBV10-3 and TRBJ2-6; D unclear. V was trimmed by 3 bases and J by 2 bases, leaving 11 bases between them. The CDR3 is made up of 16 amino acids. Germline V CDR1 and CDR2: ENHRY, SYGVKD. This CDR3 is CAISDSRNPGANVLTF. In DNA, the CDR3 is TGTGCCATCAGTGATTCTCGGAACCCTGGGGCCAACGTCCTGACTTTC.

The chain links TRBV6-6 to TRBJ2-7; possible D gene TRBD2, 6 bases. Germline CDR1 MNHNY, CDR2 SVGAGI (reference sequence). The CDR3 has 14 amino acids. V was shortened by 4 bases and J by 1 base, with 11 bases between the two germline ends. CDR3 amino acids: CASSSGTQSYEQYF. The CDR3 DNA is TGTGCCAGCAGTTCAGGGACTCAGTCCTACGAGCAGTACTTC.

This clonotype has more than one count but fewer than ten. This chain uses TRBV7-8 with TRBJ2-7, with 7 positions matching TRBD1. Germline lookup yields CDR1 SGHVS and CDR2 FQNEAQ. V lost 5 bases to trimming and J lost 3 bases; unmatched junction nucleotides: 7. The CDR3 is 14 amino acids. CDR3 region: CASSVWTGSYEQYF. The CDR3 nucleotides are TGTGCCAGCAGCGTCTGGACAGGTAGCTACGAGCAGTACTTC. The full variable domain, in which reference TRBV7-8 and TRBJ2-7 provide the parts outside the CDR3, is GAGVSQSPRYKVAKRGQDVALRCDPISGHVSLFWYQQALGQGPEFLTYFQNEAQLDKSGLPSDRFFAERPEGSVSTLKIQRTQQEDSAVYLCASSVWTGSYEQYFGPGTRLTVT.

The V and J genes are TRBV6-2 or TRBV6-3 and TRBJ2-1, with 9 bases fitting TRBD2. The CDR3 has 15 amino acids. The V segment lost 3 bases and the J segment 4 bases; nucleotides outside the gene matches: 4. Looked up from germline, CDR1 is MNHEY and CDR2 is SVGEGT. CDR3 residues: CASSYGSGGYNEQFF. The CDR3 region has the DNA TGTGCCAGCAGTTATGGGAGCGGGGGGTACAATGAGCAGTTCTTC.

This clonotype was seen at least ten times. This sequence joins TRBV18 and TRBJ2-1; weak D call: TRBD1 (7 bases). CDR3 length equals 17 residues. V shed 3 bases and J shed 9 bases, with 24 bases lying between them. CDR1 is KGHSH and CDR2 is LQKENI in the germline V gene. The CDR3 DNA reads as TGTGCCAGCTCACCTCTCACCCTCCCCAGGGGGGAGGCTGAGCAGTTCTTC. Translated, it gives CASSPLTLPRGEAEQFF.

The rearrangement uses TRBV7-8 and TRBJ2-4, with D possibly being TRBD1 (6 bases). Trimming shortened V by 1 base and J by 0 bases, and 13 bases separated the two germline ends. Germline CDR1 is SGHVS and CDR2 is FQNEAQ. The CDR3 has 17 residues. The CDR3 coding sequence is TGTGCCAGCAGCTTAGACACAGGGATGTCAGCCAAAAACATTCAGTACTTC. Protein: CASSLDTGMSAKNIQYF.

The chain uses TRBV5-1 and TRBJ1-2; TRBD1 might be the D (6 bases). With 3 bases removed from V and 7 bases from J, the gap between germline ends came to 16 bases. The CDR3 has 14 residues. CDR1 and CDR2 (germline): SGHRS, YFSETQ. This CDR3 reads CASSSTQGYTGYTF. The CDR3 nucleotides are TGCGCCAGCAGCTCGACACAGGGTTACACTGGCTACACCTTC.

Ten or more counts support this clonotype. CDR3 nucleotide sequence: TGTGCCAGCACCATCATTACAGGCTCCACTGAAGCTTTCTTT. Amino acids: CASTIITGSTEAFF. This sequence joins TRBV7-8 and TRBJ1-1; a possible D gene is TRBD1 (5 bases). Germline V lookup: CDR1 SGHVS, CDR2 FQNEAQ. Trimming shortened V by 7 bases and J by 4 bases, and 16 bases separated the two germline ends. The CDR3 is 14 amino acids.

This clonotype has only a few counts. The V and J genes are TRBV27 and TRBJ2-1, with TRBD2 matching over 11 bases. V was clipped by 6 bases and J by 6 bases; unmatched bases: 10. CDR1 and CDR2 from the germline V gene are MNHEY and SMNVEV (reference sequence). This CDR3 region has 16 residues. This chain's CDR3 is CASSLATSGGLNEQFF. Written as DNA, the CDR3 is TGTGCCAGCAGCCTTGCCACTAGCGGGGGCCTCAATGAGCAGTTCTTC.

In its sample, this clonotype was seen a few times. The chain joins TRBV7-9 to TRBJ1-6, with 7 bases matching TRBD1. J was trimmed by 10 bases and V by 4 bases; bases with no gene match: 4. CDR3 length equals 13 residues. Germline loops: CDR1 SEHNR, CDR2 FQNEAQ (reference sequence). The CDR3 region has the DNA TGTGCCAGCAGCTCGGACAGGTCCTCACCCCTCCACTTT. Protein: CASSSDRSSPLHF.

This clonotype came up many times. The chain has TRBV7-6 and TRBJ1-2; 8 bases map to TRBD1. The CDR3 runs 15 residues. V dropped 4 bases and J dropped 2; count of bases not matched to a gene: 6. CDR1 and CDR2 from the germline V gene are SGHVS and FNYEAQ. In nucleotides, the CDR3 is TGTGCCAGCAGCTCGAGGACAGGGCGGAACTATGGCTACACCTTC. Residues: CASSSRTGRNYGYTF.

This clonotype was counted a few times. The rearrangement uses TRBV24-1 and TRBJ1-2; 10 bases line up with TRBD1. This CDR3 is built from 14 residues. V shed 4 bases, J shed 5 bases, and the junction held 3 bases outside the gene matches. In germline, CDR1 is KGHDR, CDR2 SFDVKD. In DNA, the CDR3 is TGTGCCACCAGTGAGGTGGGACAGGGGTATGGCTACACCTTC. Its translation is CATSEVGQGYGYTF.

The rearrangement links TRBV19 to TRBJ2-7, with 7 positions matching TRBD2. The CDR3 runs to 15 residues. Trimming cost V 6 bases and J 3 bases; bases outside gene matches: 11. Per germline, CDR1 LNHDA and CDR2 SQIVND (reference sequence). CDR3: CASSLTSRRDYEQYF. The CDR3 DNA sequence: TGTGCCAGTAGCCTGACTAGCCGAAGGGACTACGAGCAGTACTTC. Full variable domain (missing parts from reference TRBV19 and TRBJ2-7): DGGITQSPKYLFRKEGQNVTLSCEQNLNHDAMYWYRQDPGQGLRLIYYSQIVNDFQKGDIAEGYSVSREKKESFPLTVTSAQKNPTAFYLCASSLTSRRDYEQYFGPGTRLTVT.

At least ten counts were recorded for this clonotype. The CDR3 DNA is TGCAGTGCTAGAGCCGAGGGTAGCGAGCAGTACTTC. This encodes CSARAEGSEQYF. The chain recombines TRBV20-1 with TRBJ2-7, with D maybe TRBD2 (5 bases). CDR1 is DFQATT and CDR2 is SNEGSKA in the germline V gene (reference sequence). The CDR3 runs 12 residues. V was cut by 1 base and J by 6 bases, with 10 bases left in between.

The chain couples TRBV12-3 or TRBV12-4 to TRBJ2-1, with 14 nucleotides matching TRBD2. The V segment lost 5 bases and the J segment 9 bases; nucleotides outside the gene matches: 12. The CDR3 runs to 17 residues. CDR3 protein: CASSPLGLAGVPGEQFF. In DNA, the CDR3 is TGTGCCAGCAGTCCCCTGGGACTAGCGGGGGTACCGGGTGAGCAGTTCTTC.

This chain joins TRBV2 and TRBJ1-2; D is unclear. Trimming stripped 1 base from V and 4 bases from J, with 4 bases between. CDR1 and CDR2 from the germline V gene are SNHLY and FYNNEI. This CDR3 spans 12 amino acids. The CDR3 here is CASSEEVYGYTF. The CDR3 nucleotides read TGTGCCAGCAGTGAAGAGGTCTATGGCTACACCTTC. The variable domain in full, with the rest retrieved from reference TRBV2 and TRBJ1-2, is EPEVTQTPSHQVTQMGQEVILRCVPISNHLYFYWYRQILGQKVEFLVSFYNNEISEKSEIFDDQFSVERPDGSNFTLKIRSTKLEDSAMYFCASSEEVYGYTFGSGTRLTVV.

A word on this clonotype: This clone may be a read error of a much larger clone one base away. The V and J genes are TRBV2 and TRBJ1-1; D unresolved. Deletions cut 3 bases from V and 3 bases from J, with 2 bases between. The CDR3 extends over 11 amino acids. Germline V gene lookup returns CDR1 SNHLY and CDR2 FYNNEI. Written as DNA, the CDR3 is TGTGCCAGCAGTGAGCACACTGAAGCTTTCTTT. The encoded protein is CASSEHTEAFF. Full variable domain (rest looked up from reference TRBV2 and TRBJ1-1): EPEVTQTPSHQVTQMGQEVILRCVPISNHLYFYWYRQILGQKVEFLVSFYNNEISEKSEIFDDQFSVERPDGSNFTLKIRSTKLEDSAMYFCASSEHTEAFFGQGTRLTVV.